This T cell receptor beta chain was sequenced for a study of OX40 agonist ivuxolimab in advanced cancers. Study as a whole: The study gave patients intravenous ivuxolimab at 0.01 to 10 mg/kg every 2 weeks. Three patients, one with hepatocellular carcinoma and two with cutaneous melanoma, responded partially.

The repertoire was sequenced with immunoSEQ multiplex PCR; TCRdb's copy has only in-frame clones and lacks some. The data contain under 85,000 clones, 85% to 95% of them singletons. In germline, CDR1 is SQVTM, CDR2 ANQGSEA. This CDR3 contains 13 residues. With 3 bases removed from V and 4 bases from J, the gap between germline ends came to 11 bases. The receptor's source is an adult with an advanced solid tumor such as melanoma, head and neck, liver or kidney cancer. This sample comprised CD4+ or CD8+ T cells sorted from blood, obtained in a trial of the OX40 agonist ivuxolimab. The chain employs TRBV29-1 and TRBJ2-3, with D perhaps matching TRBD1 or TRBD2 (5 bases each). Here the CDR3 reads CSVEGDSADTQYF. CDR3 DNA: TGCAGCGTTGAGGGGGATAGCGCAGATACGCAGTATTTT.